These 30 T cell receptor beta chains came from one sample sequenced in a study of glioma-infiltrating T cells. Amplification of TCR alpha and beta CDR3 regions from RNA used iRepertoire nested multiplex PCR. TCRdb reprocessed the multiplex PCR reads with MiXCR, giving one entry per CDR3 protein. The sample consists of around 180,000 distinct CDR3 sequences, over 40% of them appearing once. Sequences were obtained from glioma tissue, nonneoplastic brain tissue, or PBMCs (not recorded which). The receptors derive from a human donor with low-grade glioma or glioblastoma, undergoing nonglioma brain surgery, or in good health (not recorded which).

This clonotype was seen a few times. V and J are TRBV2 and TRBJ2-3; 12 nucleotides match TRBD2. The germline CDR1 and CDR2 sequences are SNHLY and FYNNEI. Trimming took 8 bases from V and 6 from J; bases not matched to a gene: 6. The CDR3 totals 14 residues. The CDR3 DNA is TGTGCCAGCCCTTCTAGCGGGAGGGCTGATACGCAGTATTTT. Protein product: CASPSSGRADTQYF.

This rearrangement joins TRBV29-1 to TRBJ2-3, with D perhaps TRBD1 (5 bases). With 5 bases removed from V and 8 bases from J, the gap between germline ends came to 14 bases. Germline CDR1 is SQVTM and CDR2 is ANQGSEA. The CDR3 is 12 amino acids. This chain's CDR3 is CSVPGRASTQYF. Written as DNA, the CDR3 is TGCAGCGTTCCCGGCAGGGCCAGTACGCAGTATTTT.

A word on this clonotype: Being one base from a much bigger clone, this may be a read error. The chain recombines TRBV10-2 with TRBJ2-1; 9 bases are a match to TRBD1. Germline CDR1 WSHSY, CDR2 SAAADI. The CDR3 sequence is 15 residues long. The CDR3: CASSTDRGGGGEQFF. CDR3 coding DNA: TGTGCCAGCAGTACCGACAGGGGGGGTGGGGGAGAGCAGTTCTTC.

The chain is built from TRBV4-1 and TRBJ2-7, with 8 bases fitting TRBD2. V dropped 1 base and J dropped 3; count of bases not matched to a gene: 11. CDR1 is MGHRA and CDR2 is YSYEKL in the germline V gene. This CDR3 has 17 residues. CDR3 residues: CASSQGHVGLAGYEQYF. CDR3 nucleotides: TGCGCCAGCAGCCAAGGGCATGTGGGGCTAGCGGGCTACGAGCAGTACTTC.

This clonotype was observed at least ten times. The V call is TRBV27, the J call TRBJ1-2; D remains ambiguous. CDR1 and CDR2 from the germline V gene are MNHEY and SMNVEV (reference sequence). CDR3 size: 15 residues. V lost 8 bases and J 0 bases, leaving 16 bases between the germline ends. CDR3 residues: CASLAVGSANYGYTF. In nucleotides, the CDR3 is TGTGCCAGCCTCGCCGTTGGATCCGCTAACTATGGCTACACCTTC.

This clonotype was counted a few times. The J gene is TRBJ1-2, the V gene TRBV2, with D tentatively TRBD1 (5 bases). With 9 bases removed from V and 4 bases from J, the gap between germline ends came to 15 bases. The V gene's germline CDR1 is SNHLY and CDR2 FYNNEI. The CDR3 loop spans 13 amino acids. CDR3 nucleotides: TGTGCCAGTACACAGGAACCGCTCTATGGCTACACCTTC. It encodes CASTQEPLYGYTF.

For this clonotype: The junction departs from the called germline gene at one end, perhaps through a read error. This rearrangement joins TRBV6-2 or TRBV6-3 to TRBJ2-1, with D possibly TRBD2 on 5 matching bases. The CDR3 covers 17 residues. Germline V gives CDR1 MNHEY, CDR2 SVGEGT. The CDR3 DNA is TGTGCCAGCAGTGACTCCCCCGGCGACTACTCCTACAATGAGCAGTTCTTC. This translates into CASSDSPGDYSYNEQFF.

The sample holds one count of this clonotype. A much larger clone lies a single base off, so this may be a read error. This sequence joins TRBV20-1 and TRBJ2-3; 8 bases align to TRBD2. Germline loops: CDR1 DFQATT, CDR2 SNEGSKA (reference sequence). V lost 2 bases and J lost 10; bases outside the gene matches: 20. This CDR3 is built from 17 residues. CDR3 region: CSARNSLAANVPDAQYF. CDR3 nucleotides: TGCAGTGCTAGAAACTCACTAGCGGCTAATGTTCCGGATGCGCAGTATTTT.

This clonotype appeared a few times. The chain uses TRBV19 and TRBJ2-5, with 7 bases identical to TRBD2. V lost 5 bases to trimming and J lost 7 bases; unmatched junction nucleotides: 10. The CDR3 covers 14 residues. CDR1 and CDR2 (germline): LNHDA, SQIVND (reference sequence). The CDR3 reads CASSSAGERGTQYF. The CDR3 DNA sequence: TGTGCCAGTAGTTCGGCGGGAGAACGGGGGACCCAGTACTTC. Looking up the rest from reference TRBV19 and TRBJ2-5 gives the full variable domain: DGGITQSPKYLFRKEGQNVTLSCEQNLNHDAMYWYRQDPGQGLRLIYYSQIVNDFQKGDIAEGYSVSREKKESFPLTVTSAQKNPTAFYLCASSSAGERGTQYFGPGTRLLVL.

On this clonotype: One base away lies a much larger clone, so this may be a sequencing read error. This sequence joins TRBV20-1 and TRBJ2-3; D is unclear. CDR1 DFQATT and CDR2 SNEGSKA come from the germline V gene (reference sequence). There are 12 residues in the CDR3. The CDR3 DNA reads TGCAGTGCTAGCGCCACCACAGATACGAAGTATTTT. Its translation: CSASATTDTKYF.

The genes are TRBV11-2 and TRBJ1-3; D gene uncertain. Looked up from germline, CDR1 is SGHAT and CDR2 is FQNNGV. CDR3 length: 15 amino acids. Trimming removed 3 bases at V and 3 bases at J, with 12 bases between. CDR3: CASSFTRGIGNTIYF. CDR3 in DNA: TGTGCCAGCAGCTTTACCCGGGGTATTGGAAACACCATATATTTT.

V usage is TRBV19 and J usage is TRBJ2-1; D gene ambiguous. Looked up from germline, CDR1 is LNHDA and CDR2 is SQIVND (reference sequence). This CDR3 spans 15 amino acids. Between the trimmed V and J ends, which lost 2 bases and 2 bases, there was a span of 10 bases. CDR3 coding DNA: TGTGCCAGTAGTATAAAAAGTAACCCCTACAATGAGCAGTTCTTC. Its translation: CASSIKSNPYNEQFF.

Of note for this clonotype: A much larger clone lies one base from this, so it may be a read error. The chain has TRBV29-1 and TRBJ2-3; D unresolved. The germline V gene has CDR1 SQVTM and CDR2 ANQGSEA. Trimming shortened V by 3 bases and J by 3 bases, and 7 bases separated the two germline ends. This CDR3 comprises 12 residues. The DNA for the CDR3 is TGCAGCGTTGAGACCAGGACAGATACGCAGTATTTT. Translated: CSVETRTDTQYF.

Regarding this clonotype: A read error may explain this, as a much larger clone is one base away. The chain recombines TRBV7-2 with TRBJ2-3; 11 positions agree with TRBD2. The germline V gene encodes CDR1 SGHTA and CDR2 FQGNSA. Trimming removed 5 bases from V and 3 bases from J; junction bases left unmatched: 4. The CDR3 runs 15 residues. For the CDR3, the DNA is TGTGCCAGCAGCATGACTAGCGGGGCGACAGATACGCAGTATTTT. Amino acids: CASSMTSGATDTQYF.

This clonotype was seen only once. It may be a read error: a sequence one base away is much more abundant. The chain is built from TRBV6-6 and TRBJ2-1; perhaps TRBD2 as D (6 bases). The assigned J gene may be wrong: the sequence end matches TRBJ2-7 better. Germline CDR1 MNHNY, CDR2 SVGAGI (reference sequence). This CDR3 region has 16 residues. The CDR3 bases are TGTGCCAGCGGTTTAGCTCGAGCGGGCGGATCCTACGAGCAGTACTTC. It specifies CASGLARAGGSYEQYF.

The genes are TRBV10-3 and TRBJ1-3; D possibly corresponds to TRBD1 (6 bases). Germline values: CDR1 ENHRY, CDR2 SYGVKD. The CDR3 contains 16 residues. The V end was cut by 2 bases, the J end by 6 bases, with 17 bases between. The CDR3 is CAISETSQGHKNTIYF. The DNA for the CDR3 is TGTGCCATCAGTGAGACCAGTCAGGGGCACAAAAACACCATATATTTT.

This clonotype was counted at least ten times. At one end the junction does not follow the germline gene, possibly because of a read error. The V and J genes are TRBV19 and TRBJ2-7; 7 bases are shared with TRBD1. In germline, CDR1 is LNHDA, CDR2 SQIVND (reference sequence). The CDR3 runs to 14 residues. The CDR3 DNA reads TGTACCAGTAGTAGCCAGGGGGATACGAGTGAGCAGTACTTC. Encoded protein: CTSSSQGDTSEQYF.

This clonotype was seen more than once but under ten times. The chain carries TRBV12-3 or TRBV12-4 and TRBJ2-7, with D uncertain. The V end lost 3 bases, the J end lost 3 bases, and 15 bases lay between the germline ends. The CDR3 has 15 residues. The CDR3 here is CASSFLSLSLYEQYF. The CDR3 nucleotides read TGTGCCAGCAGTTTTTTGTCCCTGAGCCTCTACGAGCAGTACTTC.

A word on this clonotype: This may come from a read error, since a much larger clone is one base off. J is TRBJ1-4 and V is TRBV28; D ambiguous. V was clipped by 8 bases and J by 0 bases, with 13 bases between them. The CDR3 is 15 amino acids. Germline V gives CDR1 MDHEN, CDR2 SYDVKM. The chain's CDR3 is CASSPNKATNEKLFF. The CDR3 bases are TGTGCCAGCTCCCCCAATAAGGCAACTAATGAAAAACTGTTTTTT.

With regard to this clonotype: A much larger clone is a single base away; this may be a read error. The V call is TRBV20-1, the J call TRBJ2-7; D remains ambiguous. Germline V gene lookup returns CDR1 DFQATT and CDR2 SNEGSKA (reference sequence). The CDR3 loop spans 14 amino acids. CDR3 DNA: TGCAGTGCTAGAGATGTGACCCGAGGATACGATCAGTACTTC. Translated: CSARDVTRGYDQYF.

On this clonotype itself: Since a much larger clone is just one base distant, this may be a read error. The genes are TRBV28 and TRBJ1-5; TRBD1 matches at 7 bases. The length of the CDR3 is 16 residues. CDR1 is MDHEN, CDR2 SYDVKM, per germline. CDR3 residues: CASSLKGQTSNKPQHF. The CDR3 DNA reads TGTGCCAGCAGTTTAAAGGGACAGACTAGCAATAAGCCCCAGCATTTT.

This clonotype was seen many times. In DNA, the CDR3 is TGTGCCAGCAGTGCGGCAGGGACCACAGATACGCAGTATTTT. Amino acid sequence: CASSAAGTTDTQYF. The rearrangement uses TRBV28 and TRBJ2-3, with D perhaps matching TRBD1 or TRBD2 (5 bases each). The CDR3 is made up of 14 amino acids. V dropped 5 bases and J dropped 2 bases, with 11 bases sitting between them. Germline assignment: CDR1 MDHEN and CDR2 SYDVKM.

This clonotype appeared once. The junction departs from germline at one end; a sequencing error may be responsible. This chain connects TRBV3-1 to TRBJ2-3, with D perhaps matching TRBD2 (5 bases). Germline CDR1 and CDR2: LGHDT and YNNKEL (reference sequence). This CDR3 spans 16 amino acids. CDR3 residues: CASRQEGGLGADTQYF. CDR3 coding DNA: TGTGCCAGCAGACAAGAAGGCGGGTTGGGAGCAGATACGCAGTATTTT.

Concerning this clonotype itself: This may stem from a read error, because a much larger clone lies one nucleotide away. The CDR3 DNA reads as TGCAGTGCTAGACGGGACAGAAAAGGCACCGGGGAGCTGTTTTTT. Translation: CSARRDRKGTGELFF. The chain links TRBV20-1 to TRBJ2-2; 7 nucleotides align to TRBD1. The CDR3 is 15 amino acids. From germline, CDR1 is DFQATT and CDR2 SNEGSKA (reference sequence). V was pared by 2 bases and J by 4 bases, with 7 bases of the junction left unmatched.

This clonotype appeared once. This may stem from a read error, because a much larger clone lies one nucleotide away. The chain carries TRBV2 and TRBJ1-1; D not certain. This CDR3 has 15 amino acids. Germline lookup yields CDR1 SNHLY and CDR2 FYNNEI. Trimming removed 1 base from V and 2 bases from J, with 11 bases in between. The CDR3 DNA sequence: TGTGCCAGCAGTGAAGTACGGATGGATAACACTGAAGCTTTCTTT. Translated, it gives CASSEVRMDNTEAFF. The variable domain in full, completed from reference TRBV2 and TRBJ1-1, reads EPEVTQTPSHQVTQMGQEVILRCVPISNHLYFYWYRQILGQKVEFLVSFYNNEISEKSEIFDDQFSVERPDGSNFTLKIRSTKLEDSAMYFCASSEVRMDNTEAFFGQGTRLTVV.

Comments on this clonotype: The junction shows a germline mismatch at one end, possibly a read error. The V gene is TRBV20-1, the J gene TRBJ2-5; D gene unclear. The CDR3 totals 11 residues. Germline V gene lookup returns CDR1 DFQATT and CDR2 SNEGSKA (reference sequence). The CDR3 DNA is TGCAGTGCCCAGGATCAGGAGACCGAGTACTTC. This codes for CSAQDQETEYF.

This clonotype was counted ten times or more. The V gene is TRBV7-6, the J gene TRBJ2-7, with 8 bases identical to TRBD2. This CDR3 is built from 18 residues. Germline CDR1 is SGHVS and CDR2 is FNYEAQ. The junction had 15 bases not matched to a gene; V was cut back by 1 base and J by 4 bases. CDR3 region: CASSLEVGSGIGTYEQYF. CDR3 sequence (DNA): TGTGCCAGCAGCTTAGAAGTGGGTAGCGGGATAGGTACTTACGAGCAGTACTTC.

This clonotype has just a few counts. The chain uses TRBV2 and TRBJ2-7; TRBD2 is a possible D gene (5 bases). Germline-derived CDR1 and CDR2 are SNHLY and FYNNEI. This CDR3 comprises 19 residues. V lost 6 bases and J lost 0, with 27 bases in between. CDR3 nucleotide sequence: TGTGCCAGCAGCGAACCGCGGAAAGTTTCTAGCTCCTACTCCTACGAGCAGTACTTC. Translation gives CASSEPRKVSSSYSYEQYF.

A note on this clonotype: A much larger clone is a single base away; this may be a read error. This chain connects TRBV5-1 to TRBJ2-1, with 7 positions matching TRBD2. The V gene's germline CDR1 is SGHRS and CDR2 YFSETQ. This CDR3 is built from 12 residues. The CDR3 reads CASIRAGVEQSF. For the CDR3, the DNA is TGCGCCAGCATCCGGGCGGGAGTCGAGCAGTCCTTC.

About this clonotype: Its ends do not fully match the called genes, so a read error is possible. The CDR3 region is CAVGTAHKSPLHF. DNA for the CDR3: TGTGCCGTCGGGACAGCGCATAAATCACCCCTGCACTTT. The chain is built from TRBV5-4 and TRBJ1-6; 7 positions match TRBD1. Germline-derived CDR1 and CDR2 are SGHNT and YYREEE (reference sequence). The CDR3 is made up of 13 amino acids. The full variable domain, rest sourced from reference TRBV5-4 and TRBJ1-6, is ETGVTQSPTHLIKTRGQQVTLRCSSQSGHNTVSWYQQALGQGPQFIFQYYREEENGRGNFPPRFSGLQFPNYSSELNVNALELDDSALYLCAVGTAHKSPLHFGNGTRLTVT.